This section outlines one T cell receptor (beta chain) sequence together with its context. The record originates from a study of blood T cell repertoires in COVID-19. Study in general: T cells, B-cell-depleted T cells, or PBMCs provided the cDNA or gDNA that served as material.

Before being deemed recovered, Cohort 3 donors had two negative PCRs, clearance, or symptom resolution. The CDR3 covers 12 residues. CDR1 and CDR2 from the germline V gene are MNHEY and SVGEGT. Deletions cut 5 bases from V and 8 bases from J, with 9 bases between. The assay was immunoSEQ multiplex PCR, and TCRdb's table has in-frame clones only and misses some. The table has approximately 380,000 clones, 88% seen once. The receptor was derived from a woman aged 18-29 years who had recovered from COVID-19. Input material: PBMCs or T cells enriched from blood (not recorded which). This chain joins TRBV6-2 or TRBV6-3 and TRBJ1-4, with D possibly matching TRBD1 (5 bases). The CDR3 nucleotides are TGTGCCAGCAGTCTGACAGAGGAAAAACTGTTTTTT. This encodes CASSLTEEKLFF.